These T cell receptor beta chains were read from a single sample in a study of response to subunit inactivated influenza vaccine. TCRdb ran MiXCR on the RT-PCR reads and lists one entry per CDR3 protein. Among about 650,000 distinct CDR3 sequences listed, more than 15% were seen once. The specimen comprised PBMCs from blood, sampled 11 to 12 days after vaccination. These receptors came from a man in his forties or fifties who received an inactivated influenza vaccine. CDR3s include the opening cysteine and the closing phenylalanine or tryptophan. D genes are given only for firm matches. Some rows mark clone size as missing; the rest say once, few, many or name a class of expanded clone.

D	J	size	V	CDR3	DNA
TRBD2	TRBJ2-7	NA	TRBV6-5	CASSYSDGGYEQYF	TGTGCCAGCAGTTACTCGGACGGGGGGTACGAGCAGTACTTC
TRBD2	TRBJ2-5	few	TRBV20-1	CSARIRTSGETQYF	TGCAGTGCTAGAATACGGACTAGCGGGGAGACCCAGTACTTC
NA	TRBJ1-2	NA	TRBV7-2	CASSLGPRQGISAGYTF	TGTGCCAGCAGCTTAGGGCCCAGGCAGGGGATTTCCGCCGGCTACACCTTC
NA	TRBJ2-5	few	TRBV15	CATSRSGLQETQYF	TGTGCCACCAGCAGATCCGGGCTTCAAGAGACCCAGTACTTC
NA	TRBJ1-1	few	TRBV11-2	CASSLDELRGAEAFF	TGTGCCAGCAGCTTAGATGAATTAAGAGGGGCTGAAGCTTTCTTT
NA	TRBJ1-4	NA	TRBV9	CASSRSGGRTNEKLFF	TGTGCCAGCAGTCGGTCCGGGGGGCGGACTAATGAAAAACTGTTTTTT
NA	TRBJ2-5	NA	TRBV28	CASRPGLQETQYF	TGTGCCAGCAGGCCCGGACTACAAGAGACCCAGTACTTC
TRBD2	TRBJ2-2	NA	TRBV11-3	CASSYSPGLAGSGELFF	TGTGCCAGCAGCTACTCGCCGGGACTAGCGGGATCGGGGGAGCTGTTTTTT
TRBD1	TRBJ2-7	NA	TRBV4-3	CASSPSFVSKGAEQYF	TGCGCCAGCAGCCCAAGTTTTGTAAGTAAGGGGGCCGAGCAGTACTTC
TRBD2	TRBJ2-5	few	TRBV10-3	CAIRAGTSGGQETQYF	TGTGCCATCAGAGCCGGGACTAGCGGGGGGCAAGAGACCCAGTACTTC
NA	TRBJ2-5	many	TRBV7-2	CASSIYRGETQYF	TGTGCCAGCAGCATCTACAGAGGAGAGACCCAGTACTTC
NA	TRBJ1-2	NA	TRBV29-1	CSVGFREDGYTF	TGCAGCGTTGGGTTCAGGGAGGATGGCTACACCTTC
TRBD1	TRBJ1-2	NA	TRBV4-1	CASSQVWTGVLMNSGYTF	TGCGCCAGCAGCCAAGTATGGACAGGGGTTCTAATGAACTCGGGCTACACCTTC
NA	TRBJ1-2	NA	TRBV7-2	CASSLYASGYTF	TGTGCCAGCAGCTTATATGCTAGTGGCTACACCTTC
NA	TRBJ2-1	NA	TRBV7-6	CASSSNPSDYNEQFF	TGTGCCAGCAGCTCCAATCCCTCCGACTACAATGAGCAGTTCTTC
TRBD1	TRBJ2-5	many	TRBV5-1	CASSLPGGTETQYF	TGCGCCAGCAGCTTACCAGGGGGCACGGAGACCCAGTACTTC
TRBD1	TRBJ2-7	NA	TRBV5-6	CASSLDVGTGHEQYF	TGTGCCAGCAGCTTGGATGTGGGGACAGGGCACGAGCAGTACTTC
NA	TRBJ1-2	many	TRBV20-1	CSASGSYGYTF	TGCAGTGCTTCCGGGAGCTATGGCTACACCTTC
NA	TRBJ2-7	few	TRBV10-3	CAIRPRAGYSEQYF	TGTGCCATCAGGCCCCGGGCAGGGTACTCCGAGCAGTACTTC
NA	TRBJ2-3	NA	TRBV20-1	CSASQGGLGDTQYF	TGCAGTGCTAGTCAGGGGGGGTTGGGAGATACGCAGTATTTT
TRBD2	TRBJ2-1	NA	TRBV20-1	CSATPAGGRSYEQFF	TGCAGTGCTACCCCAGCGGGGGGGCGATCCTATGAGCAGTTCTTC
NA	TRBJ2-7	many	TRBV20-1	CSARVGQAHYEQYF	TGCAGTGCTAGAGTAGGCCAGGCGCACTACGAGCAGTACTTC
TRBD1	TRBJ2-5	NA	TRBV14	CASSHGTGMETQYF	TGTGCCAGCAGCCACGGGACAGGGATGGAGACCCAGTACTTC
TRBD2	TRBJ2-3	NA	TRBV24-1	CATSDSGRVDTQYF	TGTGCCACCAGTGACTCTGGGAGGGTAGATACGCAGTATTTT
NA	TRBJ2-1	few	TRBV28	CASSFGIYEQFF	TGTGCCAGCAGTTTTGGCATCTATGAGCAGTTCTTC
TRBD1	TRBJ2-1	NA	TRBV28	CASSLMGQGAGEQFF	TGTGCCAGCAGTTTAATGGGACAGGGGGCTGGTGAGCAGTTCTTC
NA	TRBJ2-7	NA	TRBV7-2	CASSPFRGADEQYF	TGTGCCAGCAGCCCTTTCCGGGGGGCGGACGAGCAGTACTTC
NA	TRBJ2-1	few	TRBV7-9	CASSPNAYEQFF	TGTGCCAGCAGCCCAAATGCATATGAGCAGTTCTTC
NA	TRBJ2-2	NA	TRBV9	CASSVGSRGTGELFF	TGTGCCAGCAGCGTAGGATCTCGGGGCACCGGGGAGCTGTTTTTT
NA	TRBJ2-2	NA	TRBV10-3	CAISYENTGELFF	TGTGCCATCAGTTATGAGAACACCGGGGAGCTGTTTTTT
NA	TRBJ2-5	few	TRBV4-3	CASSQDWGTDQETQYF	TGCGCCAGCAGCCAAGATTGGGGGACCGACCAAGAGACCCAGTACTTC
NA	TRBJ2-7	few	TRBV4-1	CASSRQDTYEQYF	TGCGCCAGCAGCCGCCAGGACACCTACGAGCAGTACTTC
TRBD2	TRBJ2-1	few	TRBV19	CASKGGGASYNEQFF	TGTGCCAGTAAGGGCGGGGGGGCCTCCTACAATGAGCAGTTCTTC
NA	TRBJ2-7	many	TRBV12-3/TRBV12-4	CASSFISGGYEQYF	TGTGCCAGCAGTTTCATTTCGGGCGGCTACGAGCAGTACTTC
NA	TRBJ2-7	few	TRBV12-3/TRBV12-4	CASRMGAQGGEQYF	TGTGCCAGCAGAATGGGGGCCCAAGGGGGCGAGCAGTACTTC
NA	TRBJ1-6	NA	TRBV19	CASSAGGRSPLHF	TGTGCCAGTAGTGCCGGGGGCCGTTCACCCCTCCACTTT
TRBD2	TRBJ2-3	NA	TRBV9	CASSVAGGHTDTQYF	TGTGCCAGCAGCGTAGCGGGAGGGCACACAGATACGCAGTATTTT
NA	TRBJ2-7	few	TRBV4-2	CASSRMTVPYEQYF	TGTGCCAGCAGCCGAATGACAGTTCCCTACGAGCAGTACTTC
TRBD2	TRBJ2-1	many	TRBV2	CASSPLSGGDLYNEQFF	TGTGCCAGCAGCCCCTTAAGTGGGGGGGATCTTTACAATGAGCAGTTCTTC
NA	TRBJ2-5	few	TRBV29-1	CSVVRDGGSRGETQYF	TGCAGCGTTGTACGGGACGGAGGATCGAGAGGAGAGACCCAGTACTTC